This passage covers 18 T cell receptor beta chains from one sample sequenced in a study of shared clonotypes between healthy human individuals. Profiling relied on immunoSEQ multiplex PCR, and the TCRdb table lists in-frame clones only, not all of them. The table records around 1.6 million clones, roughly 98% of them present only once. Sequencing was carried out using naive CD4+ T cells sorted from blood. Subset reported: CD45RA+ positively selected. These TCRs come from a man in his thirties or forties in good health.

In its sample, this clone was seen once. The CDR3 loop reads CASSEGGLVTYEQYF. In DNA, the CDR3 is TGTGCCAGCAGTGAAGGTGGACTAGTCACTTACGAGCAGTACTTC. V and J are TRBV2 and TRBJ2-7; 7 nucleotides agree with TRBD2. Germline V CDR1 and CDR2: SNHLY, FYNNEI. Germline trimming cut 1 base from V and 4 bases from J; bases unmatched to any gene: 7. This CDR3 has 15 amino acids.

The CDR3 DNA reads TGTGCCAGCAGCTTGGCCGGGACAGGGAGTGAAAAACTGTTTTTT. Translating gives CASSLAGTGSEKLFF. J is TRBJ1-4 and V is TRBV7-9; 9 bases are shared with TRBD1. The V gene's germline CDR1 is SEHNR and CDR2 FQNEAQ (reference sequence). The ends lost 3 bases at V and 7 bases at J; junction bases unmatched: 6. The CDR3 runs 15 residues. Complete variable domain (other parts from reference TRBV7-9 and TRBJ1-4): DTGVSQNPRHKITKRGQNVTFRCDPISEHNRLYWYRQTLGQGPEFLTYFQNEAQLEKSRLLSDRFSAERPKGSFSTLEIQRTEQGDSAMYLCASSLAGTGSEKLFFGSGTQLSVL.

The V and J genes are TRBV19 and TRBJ2-5; 7 nucleotides align to TRBD2. This CDR3 is built from 18 residues. The J segment lost 3 bases and the V segment lost 2 bases, leaving 15 bases of the junction unmatched. Germline CDR1 LNHDA, CDR2 SQIVND (reference sequence). This CDR3 reads CASSISPPGGGVEETQYF. The CDR3 coding sequence is TGTGCCAGTAGTATATCCCCGCCGGGGGGAGGGGTGGAAGAGACCCAGTACTTC. The whole variable domain, filled in from reference TRBV19 and TRBJ2-5, reads DGGITQSPKYLFRKEGQNVTLSCEQNLNHDAMYWYRQDPGQGLRLIYYSQIVNDFQKGDIAEGYSVSREKKESFPLTVTSAQKNPTAFYLCASSISPPGGGVEETQYFGPGTRLLVL.

In DNA form, the CDR3 reads TGTGCCAGCAGCCAGCCAGCAAGGCAGTTCTTC. This gives the protein CASSQPARQFF. The genes are TRBV28 and TRBJ2-1; D not certain. Germline CDR1 and CDR2: MDHEN and SYDVKM. The CDR3 is 11 amino acids. The V end lost 6 bases, the J end lost 12 bases, and 12 bases lay between the germline ends.

The chain carries TRBV12-2 and TRBJ2-5; the DNA was not used to check the table's D call, TRBD1. TRBV12-2 represents a pseudogene. CDR3 length equals 19 residues. Here the CDR3 DNA reads TGTGCAAGTCGCTTAGAGGGACCCTCATTGGGACAGTACCAAGAGACCCAGTACTTC. Translation gives CASRLEGPSLGQYQETQYF.

This clone has just one count. The V gene is TRBV28, the J gene TRBJ2-1, with D tentatively TRBD2 (5 bases). The germline V gene encodes CDR1 MDHEN and CDR2 SYDVKM. V lost 7 bases to trimming and J lost 7 bases, with 11 bases between them. This CDR3 has 12 residues. CDR3 nucleotide sequence: TGTGCCAGCACCTCCCCGGGGAATGAGCAGTTCTTC. As protein: CASTSPGNEQFF.

This clone was seen just once. V usage is TRBV5-1 and J usage is TRBJ2-5; D gene uncertain. Germline-derived CDR1 and CDR2 are SGHRS and YFSETQ. Trimming removed 1 base at V and 2 bases at J, with 9 bases between. The CDR3 is 14 amino acids. Here the CDR3 reads CASSLNGQQETQYF. In DNA form, the CDR3 reads TGCGCCAGCAGCTTGAACGGGCAGCAAGAGACCCAGTACTTC.

V and J are TRBV28 and TRBJ2-7; 10 positions agree with TRBD2. Trimming removed 7 bases from V and 5 bases from J; junction bases left unmatched: 5. Per germline, CDR1 MDHEN and CDR2 SYDVKM. The CDR3 spans 13 residues. The CDR3 nucleotides are TGTGCCAGCACCCTAGCGGGAGAGAACGAGCAGTACTTC. It specifies CASTLAGENEQYF.

The genes are TRBV27 and TRBJ1-1; D not certain. Trimming pared 1 base from V and 0 bases from J, leaving 15 bases between. Germline V gene sequence: CDR1 MNHEY, CDR2 SMNVEV (reference sequence). This CDR3 has 17 amino acids. The CDR3 loop is CASSLFFQMGMNTEAFF. The CDR3 DNA is TGTGCCAGCAGTTTATTTTTTCAGATGGGGATGAACACTGAAGCTTTCTTT.

The genes are TRBV30 and TRBJ1-1; D not resolved. V lost 0 bases and J lost 2, with 16 bases in between. CDR3 length: 16 amino acids. Germline assignment: CDR1 GTSNPN and CDR2 SVGIG (reference sequence). The CDR3 DNA reads TGTGCCTGGAGTGTAGACGGGCCAATTATCAACACTGAAGCTTTCTTT. It translates to CAWSVDGPIINTEAFF.

The V gene is TRBV9, the J gene TRBJ2-1; 11 nucleotides match TRBD2. CDR1 is SGDLS, CDR2 YYNGEE, per germline. CDR3 length: 19 residues. J was trimmed by 8 bases and V by 0 bases; bases with no gene match: 16. The DNA for the CDR3 is TGTGCCAGCAGCGTAGCGACCACTAGCGGGGGTCTCTTTGGCGATGAGCAGTTCTTC. Translation: CASSVATTSGGLFGDEQFF.

The chain recombines TRBV30 with TRBJ2-1; no definite D call. CDR3 length equals 12 residues. Germline loops: CDR1 GTSNPN, CDR2 SVGIG (reference sequence). Trimming shortened V by 5 bases and J by 5 bases, and 10 bases separated the two germline ends. The CDR3: CAWFPLHNEQFF. CDR3 DNA: TGTGCCTGGTTCCCCCTTCACAATGAGCAGTTCTTC. Variable domain in full (rest from reference TRBV30 and TRBJ2-1): SQTIHQWPATLVQPVGSPLSLECTVEGTSNPNLYWYRQAAGRGLQLLFYSVGIGQISSEVPQNLSASRPQDRQFILSSKKLLLSDSGFYLCAWFPLHNEQFFGPGTRLTVL.

V is TRBV29-1 and J is TRBJ2-5; D might be TRBD1 (5 bases). Per germline, CDR1 SQVTM and CDR2 ANQGSEA. This CDR3 contains 12 residues. Between the trimmed V and J ends, which lost 6 bases and 5 bases, there was a span of 13 bases. The chain's CDR3 is CSVLRVGETQYF. CDR3 bases: TGCAGCGTCCTCAGGGTCGGGGAGACCCAGTACTTC.

V gene TRBV10-3 combines with J gene TRBJ2-3, with 10 bases aligning to TRBD1. Germline loops: CDR1 ENHRY, CDR2 SYGVKD. CDR3 length: 14 amino acids. With V trimmed by 6 bases and J by 3 bases, 3 bases remained unmatched. CDR3 DNA sequence: TGTGCCATCAGGGGGACAGGGGAGACAGATACGCAGTATTTT. This encodes CAIRGTGETDTQYF.

This sequence joins TRBV28 and TRBJ1-2; D ambiguous. The CDR3 totals 12 residues. V was pared by 2 bases and J by 9 bases, with 10 bases between. CDR1 and CDR2 from the germline V gene are MDHEN and SYDVKM. The CDR3 loop is CASSLVPLSYTF. The CDR3 DNA sequence: TGTGCCAGCAGTTTAGTCCCCCTAAGCTACACCTTC.

The chain has TRBV7-3 and TRBJ2-1; no firm D call. The CDR3 has 15 amino acids. The V gene lost 5 bases and the J gene lost 9 bases, with 20 bases spanning the gap. Germline CDR1 reads SGHTA; CDR2 reads FQGTGA. Here the CDR3 DNA reads TGTGCCAGCAGCCTGAATCCCTTCGACAAGGGTGAGCAGTTCTTC. Residues: CASSLNPFDKGEQFF. The whole variable domain, remainder taken from reference TRBV7-3 and TRBJ2-1, is GAGVSQTPSNKVTEKGKYVELRCDPISGHTALYWYRQSLGQGPEFLIYFQGTGAADDSGLPNDRFFAVRPEGSVSTLKIQRTERGDSAVYLCASSLNPFDKGEQFFGPGTRLTVL.

Here the CDR3 reads CASSRGLAGGVSDEQYF. CDR3 nucleotide sequence: TGTGCCAGCAGCCGGGGACTAGCGGGAGGAGTTTCCGACGAGCAGTACTTC. The chain joins TRBV28 to TRBJ2-7, with 15 bases that match TRBD2. The CDR3 is 17 residues long. J gave up 5 bases and V 6 bases, and 11 bases lay outside the gene matches. Germline assignment: CDR1 MDHEN and CDR2 SYDVKM.

The chain links TRBV5-1 to TRBJ2-7; 7 nucleotides align to TRBD2. This CDR3 has 14 amino acids. The germline CDR1 and CDR2 sequences are SGHRS and YFSETQ. The trim removed 0 bases at V and 3 bases at J, leaving 3 bases unmatched. CDR3 in amino acids: CASSLGGSLYEQYF. Written as DNA, the CDR3 is TGCGCCAGCAGCTTGGGCGGGAGTCTCTACGAGCAGTACTTC.